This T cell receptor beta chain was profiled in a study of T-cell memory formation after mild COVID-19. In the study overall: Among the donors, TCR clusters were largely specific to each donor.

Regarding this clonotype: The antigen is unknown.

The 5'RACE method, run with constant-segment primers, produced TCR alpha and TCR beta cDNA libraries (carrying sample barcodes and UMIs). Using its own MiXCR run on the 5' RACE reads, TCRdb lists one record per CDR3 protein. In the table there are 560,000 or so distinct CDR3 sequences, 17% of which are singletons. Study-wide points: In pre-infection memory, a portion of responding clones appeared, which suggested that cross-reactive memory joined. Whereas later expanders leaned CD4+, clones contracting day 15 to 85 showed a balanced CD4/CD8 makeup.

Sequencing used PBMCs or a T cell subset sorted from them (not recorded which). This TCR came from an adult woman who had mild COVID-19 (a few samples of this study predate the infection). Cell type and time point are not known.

The CDR3 DNA reads TGCGCCAGCAGCTCGGACTGGAACTATGGCTACACCTTC. Translation gives CASSSDWNYGYTF. The chain carries TRBV5-1 and TRBJ1-2; D is undetermined. Germline V CDR1 and CDR2: SGHRS, YFSETQ. The V gene lost 3 bases and the J gene lost 2 bases, with 8 bases spanning the gap. This CDR3 is 13 amino acids long.